The present T cell receptor (beta chain) was sequenced within a study of T cells in localized non-small cell lung cancer. CDR1 MDHEN and CDR2 SYDVKM come from the germline V gene. CDR3 length: 23 amino acids. V was pared by 2 bases and J by 0 bases, with 24 bases of the junction left unmatched. Study results and caveats: Paired adjacent lung recovered a median around 60 of the top 100 tumor clones. Clonality peaked in uninvolved adjacent lung rather than tumor. The study linked higher blood T cell density to longer overall survival. Heterogeneity stays possible, as sequencing covered only one tumor region.

The repertoire was sequenced with immunoSEQ multiplex PCR; TCRdb's copy has only in-frame clones and lacks some. In the table there are roughly 25,000 clones, roughly 88% of which are singletons. In the case of this clone: Antigen unknown.

Specimen: PBMCs, collected before any cancer treatment. This sequence originates from a man between 40 and 70 years old with stage II lung adenocarcinoma. The V and J genes are TRBV28 and TRBJ2-1, with 8 bases matching TRBD2. DNA for the CDR3: TGTGCCAGCAGTTTAGCCGAATTTTCTGGGTCGGCTAGCGGGTGGAGCTCCTACAATGAGCAGTTCTTC. This sequence encodes CASSLAEFSGSASGWSSYNEQFF.